Below are 29 T cell receptor beta chains sequenced from a single sample in a study of PD-1 blockade in mismatch repair-deficient tumors (dated by TCRdb to 2017 to 2019). What this sample's time point label stands for: peripheral blood before pembrolizumab. Libraries were constructed by the immunoSEQ multiplex PCR assay. Held by TCRdb, this immuneACCESS table contains in-frame sequences only and omits some clones. Under half of the omission traces to an unresolved V gene where checked; the cause of the rest is unknown. This sample is represented by some 45,000 clones; 65% to 80% of them were singletons. Roughly 3.3% of the sample belongs to the ten largest clones. This sample comprised PBMCs, obtained before pembrolizumab treatment. These receptors originate from an adult with mismatch repair-deficient cancer.

This chain links TRBV5-5 with TRBJ2-5, with D unclear. This CDR3 spans 13 amino acids. The germline V gene has CDR1 SGHKS and CDR2 YYEKEE (reference sequence). V was trimmed by 0 bases and J by 5 bases, leaving 8 bases between them. This CDR3 is CASSLDGRETQYF. The CDR3 DNA reads TGTGCCAGCAGCTTGGACGGACGGGAGACCCAGTACTTC. The complete variable domain, with remaining parts taken from reference TRBV5-5 and TRBJ2-5, reads DAGVTQSPTHLIKTRGQQVTLRCSPISGHKSVSWYQQVLGQGPQFIFQYYEKEERGRGNFPDRFSARQFPNYSSELNVNALLLGDSALYLCASSLDGRETQYFGPGTRLLVL.

V usage is TRBV4-2 and J usage is TRBJ2-7; the match to TRBD2 covers 8 bases. Germline values: CDR1 LGHNA, CDR2 YNFKEQ. The CDR3 is 15 residues long. The ends lost 4 bases at V and 1 base at J; junction bases unmatched: 6. Written as DNA, the CDR3 is TGTGCCAGCAGCCCCAGCGGGAGTGCGTCCTACGAGCAGTACTTC. Amino acid sequence: CASSPSGSASYEQYF.

This sequence joins TRBV11-2 and TRBJ2-2; 7 nucleotides align to TRBD2. This CDR3 is built from 16 residues. Trimming took 3 bases from V and 1 from J; bases not matched to a gene: 5. Germline loops: CDR1 SGHAT, CDR2 FQNNGV. The CDR3, as DNA: TGTGCCAGCAGCTTTAGGGAGCGGGGGAACACCGGGGAGCTGTTTTTT. Protein sequence: CASSFRERGNTGELFF.

In its sample, this clone was seen a few times. The CDR3 here is CASNLGGQPQHF. The CDR3, as DNA: TGTGCCAGCAACCTCGGGGGACAGCCCCAGCATTTT. The J gene is TRBJ1-5, the V gene TRBV2; a possible D gene is TRBD1 (5 bases). The CDR3 contains 12 residues. Trimming stripped 7 bases from V and 7 bases from J, with 11 bases between. Germline V gene lookup returns CDR1 SNHLY and CDR2 FYNNEI.

This chain connects TRBV19 to TRBJ1-2; D perhaps matches TRBD1 (6 bases). V was clipped by 5 bases and J by 8 bases, with 21 bases between them. Per germline, CDR1 LNHDA and CDR2 SQIVND (reference sequence). CDR3 length equals 15 residues. For the CDR3, the DNA is TGTGCCAGTAGTTTCCGGGACATCGTCTCGATCGGCTACACCTTC. Protein product: CASSFRDIVSIGYTF.

The chain uses TRBV11-2 and TRBJ1-4; no clear D. The CDR3 has 12 residues. V lost 5 bases and J lost 4, with 5 bases in between. Germline values: CDR1 SGHAT, CDR2 FQNNGV. In DNA form, the CDR3 reads TGTGCCAGCAGCGGGATTAATGAAAAACTGTTTTTT. Translated, it gives CASSGINEKLFF.

The genes are TRBV7-2 and TRBJ2-1, with D unclear. The length of the CDR3 is 13 residues. Deletions cut 0 bases from V and 5 bases from J, with 5 bases between. Per germline, CDR1 SGHTA and CDR2 FQGNSA. The CDR3 spells CASSLAADNEQFF. The CDR3 DNA follows: TGTGCCAGCAGCTTAGCGGCGGACAATGAGCAGTTCTTC.

This clone was detected only a few times. The genes are TRBV7-6 and TRBJ2-7; a weak D match, TRBD2 (7 bases). Germline CDR1 is SGHVS and CDR2 is FNYEAQ. CDR3 length equals 18 residues. V was cut by 1 base and J by 2 bases, with 21 bases left in between. The CDR3 loop reads CASSLEPPMRGTTYEQYF. DNA of the CDR3: TGTGCCAGCAGCTTAGAGCCTCCTATGAGGGGGACTACCTACGAGCAGTACTTC.

By proportion, this clone is medium-sized (0.01 to 0.1%). The chain combines TRBV6-1 with TRBJ2-1; 9 nucleotides align to TRBD2. Germline assignment: CDR1 MNHNS and CDR2 SASEGT. CDR3 length: 14 residues. Trimming cost V 3 bases and J 9 bases; bases outside gene matches: 6. The CDR3 DNA reads as TGTGCCAGCAGTGAGGTAGCGGGAGTGGGTGAGCAGTTCTTC. It codes for CASSEVAGVGEQFF.

The chain recombines TRBV2 with TRBJ1-3; unclear D gene. The germline gives CDR1 SNHLY, CDR2 FYNNEI. The CDR3 covers 14 residues. Trimming stripped 4 bases from V and 2 bases from J, with 9 bases between. The DNA for the CDR3 is TGTGCCAGCAGTGCTAAGTTGACTGGAAACACCATATATTTT. Translating it yields CASSAKLTGNTIYF.

The chain carries TRBV9 and TRBJ2-3, with TRBD1 identical over 8 bases. The CDR3 has 18 residues. V lost 0 bases and J lost 1; bases outside the gene matches: 10. Germline values: CDR1 SGDLS, CDR2 YYNGEE. The CDR3 DNA reads TGTGCCAGCAGCGTAGCCATCCAGACAGGGGACCGCACAGATACGCAGTATTTT. Protein product: CASSVAIQTGDRTDTQYF.

This chain uses TRBV7-2 with TRBJ1-1; D is undetermined. V was shortened by 1 base and J by 1 base, with 10 bases between the two germline ends. The germline V gene encodes CDR1 SGHTA and CDR2 FQGNSA. This CDR3 has 15 residues. The DNA of the CDR3 is TGTGCCAGCAGCTTAGACGGAGGGTCGAACACTGAAGCTTTCTTT. It specifies CASSLDGGSNTEAFF. Filled out from reference TRBV7-2 and TRBJ1-1, the complete variable domain reads GAGVSQSPSNKVTEKGKDVELRCDPISGHTALYWYRQSLGQGLEFLIYFQGNSAPDKSGLPSDRFSAERTGGSVSTLTIQRTQQEDSAVYLCASSLDGGSNTEAFFGQGTRLTVV.

The chain is built from TRBV11-1 and TRBJ2-7; TRBD2 matches at 10 bases. Germline V CDR1 and CDR2: SGHAT, FQDESV (reference sequence). Germline trimming cut 1 base from V and 2 bases from J; bases unmatched to any gene: 2. The CDR3 contains 15 residues. The CDR3 region has the DNA TGTGCCAGCAGCTTAGTTAGCGGGAGGACCTACGAGCAGTACTTC. It yields the protein CASSLVSGRTYEQYF.

In DNA form, the CDR3 reads TGTGCCTGGAGTGTACGACTAGCGGGGGAGAGTGAGCAGTTCTTC. Translation: CAWSVRLAGESEQFF. V gene TRBV30 combines with J gene TRBJ2-1; TRBD2 agrees at 12 bases. This CDR3 is 15 amino acids long. The germline CDR1 and CDR2 sequences are GTSNPN and SVGIG (reference sequence). V lost 0 bases, J lost 9 bases, and 6 bases stayed unmatched. Full variable domain (outside the CDR3, taken from reference TRBV30 and TRBJ2-1): SQTIHQWPATLVQPVGSPLSLECTVEGTSNPNLYWYRQAAGRGLQLLFYSVGIGQISSEVPQNLSASRPQDRQFILSSKKLLLSDSGFYLCAWSVRLAGESEQFFGPGTRLTVL.

The chain uses TRBV9 and TRBJ2-1; 10 nucleotides agree with TRBD2. The CDR3 totals 12 residues. Per germline, CDR1 SGDLS and CDR2 YYNGEE. V shed 5 bases and J 8 bases; nucleotides not matched to a gene: 1. This chain's CDR3 is CASSLAGDEQFF. Here the CDR3 DNA reads TGTGCCAGCAGTCTAGCGGGAGATGAGCAGTTCTTC.

This sequence joins TRBV4-2 and TRBJ1-4; TRBD1 might be the D (6 bases). The V gene's germline CDR1 is LGHNA and CDR2 YNFKEQ. V was cut by 4 bases and J by 8 bases, with 20 bases left in between. The CDR3 totals 16 residues. This CDR3 reads CASSRYRDQGNEKLFF. CDR3 sequence (DNA): TGTGCCAGCAGCCGTTACCGGGATCAGGGGAACGAAAAACTGTTTTTT.

Here the CDR3 reads CAWRGQQHTDTQYF. For the CDR3, the DNA is TGTGCCTGGAGAGGTCAACAACACACAGATACGCAGTATTTT. The chain combines TRBV30 with TRBJ2-3; D not certain. Deletions cut 3 bases from V and 2 bases from J, with 12 bases between. The germline V gene has CDR1 GTSNPN and CDR2 SVGIG (reference sequence). The CDR3 has 14 residues.

The CDR3 here is CAISVGLAGGEQFF. The CDR3 nucleotides are TGTGCCATCAGTGTAGGGCTAGCGGGCGGAGAGCAGTTCTTC. The V gene is TRBV10-3, the J gene TRBJ2-1, with 8 bases lining up with TRBD2. Germline V gene sequence: CDR1 ENHRY, CDR2 SYGVKD. The CDR3 is 14 amino acids. V trimming: 4 bases; J trimming: 10 bases; junction bases outside the gene matches: 9.

This clone was observed once. The CDR3: CASSKTGPGTEAFF. The CDR3 bases are TGTGCCAGCAGTAAGACAGGGCCCGGGACTGAAGCTTTCTTT. The chain employs TRBV2 and TRBJ1-1, with 7 positions matching TRBD1. In germline, CDR1 is SNHLY, CDR2 FYNNEI. Losses at the gene ends were 5 bases for V and 5 bases for J; bases not matched to a gene: 8. CDR3 size: 14 residues.

The chain recombines TRBV5-1 with TRBJ1-1, with D maybe TRBD1 (6 bases). V lost 4 bases to trimming and J lost 3 bases, with 10 bases between them. In germline, CDR1 is SGHRS, CDR2 YFSETQ. CDR3 length: 13 amino acids. The CDR3 sequence: CASSQGQYTEAFF. CDR3 coding DNA: TGCGCCAGCAGCCAAGGACAGTACACTGAAGCTTTCTTT. Filled out from reference TRBV5-1 and TRBJ1-1, the complete variable domain reads KAGVTQTPRYLIKTRGQQVTLSCSPISGHRSVSWYQQTPGQGLQFLFEYFSETQRNKGNFPGRFSGRQFSNSRSEMNVSTLELGDSALYLCASSQGQYTEAFFGQGTRLTVV.

The chain is built from TRBV28 and TRBJ1-5; D perhaps matches TRBD1 (5 bases). Germline V gives CDR1 MDHEN, CDR2 SYDVKM. With 5 bases removed from V and 0 bases from J, the gap between germline ends came to 11 bases. The CDR3 has 15 residues. The CDR3 sequence: CASSGGFSSNQPQHF. CDR3 DNA: TGTGCCAGCAGTGGGGGGTTTAGTAGCAATCAGCCCCAGCATTTT.

The V call is TRBV5-6, the J call TRBJ1-3; D is possibly TRBD1 (6 bases). Deletions cut 1 base from V and 0 bases from J, with 11 bases between. CDR1 and CDR2 from the germline V gene are SGHDT and YYEEEE. The CDR3 loop spans 16 amino acids. CDR3 in DNA: TGTGCCAGCAGCTTGACAGGGACCCTCTCTGGAAACACCATATATTTT. It encodes CASSLTGTLSGNTIYF. The complete variable domain, with remaining parts taken from reference TRBV5-6 and TRBJ1-3, reads DAGVTQSPTHLIKTRGQQVTLRCSPKSGHDTVSWYQQALGQGPQFIFQYYEEEERQRGNFPDRFSGHQFPNYSSELNVNALLLGDSALYLCASSLTGTLSGNTIYFGEGSWLTVV.

The V call is TRBV5-1, the J call TRBJ2-7, with TRBD1 matching over 9 bases. From germline, CDR1 is SGHRS and CDR2 YFSETQ. CDR3 size: 15 residues. V lost 4 bases to trimming and J lost 4 bases; unmatched junction nucleotides: 9. The CDR3 DNA is TGCGCCAGCAGCCCTACAGGGGGCTATGAATACGAGCAGTACTTC. As protein: CASSPTGGYEYEQYF.

This chain joins TRBV7-9 and TRBJ1-1; a possible D gene is TRBD1 (5 bases). Trimming cost V 5 bases and J 5 bases, with 15 bases left between them. CDR3 length: 14 residues. Germline values: CDR1 SEHNR, CDR2 FQNEAQ (reference sequence). CDR3 coding DNA: TGTGCCAGCAGCCTTGGACCCGGGGGGACTGAAGCTTTCTTT. This gives the protein CASSLGPGGTEAFF.

This clone was detected once. The chain recombines TRBV11-3 with TRBJ2-1; TRBD2 matches at 11 bases. This CDR3 region has 16 residues. Germline V gene data show CDR1 as SGHNT and CDR2 as YENEEA. V trimming: 5 bases; J trimming: 8 bases; junction bases outside the gene matches: 11. The CDR3 DNA follows: TGTGCCAGCAGCGTTAGACTAGCGGGATCTAAGGATGAGCAGTTCTTC. Its translation: CASSVRLAGSKDEQFF.

The rearrangement links TRBV6-6 to TRBJ2-7; 8 bases map to TRBD2. The trim removed 8 bases at V and 7 bases at J, leaving 13 bases unmatched. Germline CDR1 and CDR2: MNHNY and SVGAGI (reference sequence). The CDR3 covers 14 residues. The CDR3 DNA follows: TGTGCCAGCTGCATCGGGAGGGCCCGGGGAGAGCAGTACTTC. It is translated as CASCIGRARGEQYF.

The V and J genes are TRBV30 and TRBJ2-5; TRBD1 agrees at 8 bases. Germline lookup yields CDR1 GTSNPN and CDR2 SVGIG (reference sequence). The J segment lost 3 bases and the V segment lost 7 bases, leaving 4 bases of the junction unmatched. The CDR3 runs to 12 residues. The CDR3, as DNA: TGTGCCTACACGACAGGGGAAGAGACCCAGTACTTC. It translates to CAYTTGEETQYF. The complete variable domain, with remaining parts taken from reference TRBV30 and TRBJ2-5, reads SQTIHQWPATLVQPVGSPLSLECTVEGTSNPNLYWYRQAAGRGLQLLFYSVGIGQISSEVPQNLSASRPQDRQFILSSKKLLLSDSGFYLCAYTTGEETQYFGPGTRLLVL.

V gene TRBV9 combines with J gene TRBJ2-3; D not certain. Germline assignment: CDR1 SGDLS and CDR2 YYNGEE. V lost 4 bases and J lost 2, with 8 bases in between. The CDR3 has 13 residues. DNA for the CDR3: TGTGCCAGCAGCCCTCAAGTCACAGATACGCAGTATTTT. Protein sequence: CASSPQVTDTQYF.

The chain carries TRBV4-3 and TRBJ2-6; D gene unclear. The CDR3 spans 15 residues. Trimming cost V 3 bases and J 0 bases, with 6 bases left between them. Germline CDR1 reads LGHNA; CDR2 reads YSLEER. The CDR3 DNA is TGCGCCAGCAGCCACTTGAGCTCTGGGGCCAACGTCCTGACTTTC. It codes for CASSHLSSGANVLTF.